This TCR beta chain was recorded in a study of beta chain features in type 1 diabetes. General observations from the study: Moderate but significant shortening of TCRB CDR3s was recorded in all four CD4+ subsets from Type 1 diabetes patients.

V lost 3 bases and J lost 5; bases outside the gene matches: 8. Germline CDR1 reads LNHDA; CDR2 reads SQIVND (reference sequence). CDR3 length: 16 residues. Sorted CD4+ subsets: naive, central memory, regulatory, stem cell-like memory (CD45RO/CCR7/CD25/CD127/CD95/CD27 panel). This clone turned up a few times. Its antigen is unidentified. Expressed TCRB transcripts were sequenced because the entire RNA isolate underwent reverse transcription. TCRdb keeps only in-frame clones here, not all; method: immunoSEQ multiplex PCR. The table shows roughly 340,000 clones, with approximately 13% occurring only once.

The TCR comes from a woman under 30 with type 1 diabetes. V gene TRBV19 combines with J gene TRBJ2-3, with TRBD2 matching over 10 bases. Sequencing input: naive CD4+ T cells from blood. CDR3 loop: CASSIGALAGEDTQYF. CDR3 DNA sequence: TGTGCCAGTAGTATCGGTGCCCTAGCGGGAGAAGATACGCAGTATTTT.